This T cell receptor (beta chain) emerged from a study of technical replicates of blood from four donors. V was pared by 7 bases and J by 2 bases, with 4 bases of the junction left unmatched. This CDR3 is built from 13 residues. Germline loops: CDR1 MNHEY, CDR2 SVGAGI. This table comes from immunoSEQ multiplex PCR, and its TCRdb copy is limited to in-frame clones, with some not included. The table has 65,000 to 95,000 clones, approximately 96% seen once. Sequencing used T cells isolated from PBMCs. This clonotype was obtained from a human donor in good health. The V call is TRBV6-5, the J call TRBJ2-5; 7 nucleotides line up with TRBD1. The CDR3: CASTGTDQETQYF. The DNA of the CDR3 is TGTGCCAGCACCGGGACAGATCAAGAGACCCAGTACTTC.